This passage covers 14 T cell receptor beta chains from one sample sequenced in a study of T cells in Graves' hyperthyroidism and ophthalmopathy (dated by TCRdb to about 2019). Library method: multiplex PCR. This sample was sequenced with an Illumina HiSeq 2000. The TCR beta CDR3 regions were amplified from the RNA transcripts. For the first round of RT-PCR on the TCR CDR3, the HTBI primer set was used together with the Qiagen OneStep RT-PCR kit. TCRdb itself trimmed the public reads at Q25 with fastp, ran MiXCR and retained productive beta chains. Every CDR3 protein is listed once, alongside the most common genes and DNA of its rows. Counted in this sample were about 200,000 distinct CDR3 sequences; around 18% of them appeared once. The top ten hold over 35% of the sample. The material sequenced was blood. The receptors shown here come from a man aged 35-49 years with Graves' hyperthyroidism.

This clonotype was picked up many times. The rearrangement links TRBV7-2 to TRBJ1-2; D perhaps matches TRBD1 (5 bases). Germline V gives CDR1 SGHTA, CDR2 FQGNSA. Trimming cost V 2 bases and J 1 base, with 8 bases left between them. The CDR3 totals 14 residues. CDR3 sequence reads: CASSLTGRNYGYTF. DNA of the CDR3: TGTGCCAGCAGCTTAACAGGACGTAACTATGGCTACACCTTC.

In this sample, this clonotype turned up many times. The chain couples TRBV30 to TRBJ1-1; D uncertain. CDR1 is GTSNPN, CDR2 SVGIG, per germline (reference sequence). This CDR3 region has 13 residues. The ends were cut back, 0 bases at V and 1 base at J, with 6 bases in the middle. The CDR3 bases are TGTGCCTGGAGTGTATCATGGAACACTGAAGCTTTCTTT. This translates into CAWSVSWNTEAFF. Full variable domain (rest looked up from reference TRBV30 and TRBJ1-1): SQTIHQWPATLVQPVGSPLSLECTVEGTSNPNLYWYRQAAGRGLQLLFYSVGIGQISSEVPQNLSASRPQDRQFILSSKKLLLSDSGFYLCAWSVSWNTEAFFGQGTRLTVV.

In this sample, this clonotype turned up many times. V gene TRBV20-1 combines with J gene TRBJ2-5; 9 nucleotides agree with TRBD1. The CDR3 is made up of 14 amino acids. The V segment lost 5 bases and the J segment 2 bases; nucleotides outside the gene matches: 6. From germline, CDR1 is DFQATT and CDR2 SNEGSKA (reference sequence). CDR3 in amino acids: CSAYRGLRQETQYF. CDR3 coding DNA: TGCAGTGCTTACAGGGGGCTGAGGCAAGAGACCCAGTACTTC.

This clonotype came up many times. V is TRBV7-8 and J is TRBJ1-6; a weak D match, TRBD1 (5 bases). The CDR3 length is 15 residues. The V gene's germline CDR1 is SGHVS and CDR2 FQNEAQ. V was trimmed by 5 bases and J by 4 bases, leaving 12 bases between them. The chain's CDR3 is CASSAGTDYNSPLHF. DNA of the CDR3: TGTGCCAGCAGCGCCGGGACGGATTATAATTCACCCCTCCACTTT.

This clonotype has only a few counts. This chain connects TRBV18 to TRBJ1-2; D is uncertain. With 3 bases removed from V and 0 bases from J, the gap between germline ends came to 14 bases. The V gene's germline CDR1 is KGHSH and CDR2 LQKENI. CDR3 length: 16 residues. The CDR3 coding sequence is TGTGCCAGCTCACCGGGGTCCCAGGCATCTAACTATGGCTACACCTTC. Amino acids: CASSPGSQASNYGYTF.

V and J are TRBV6-2 or TRBV6-3 and TRBJ2-1, with D possibly being TRBD2 (6 bases). Germline values: CDR1 MNHEY, CDR2 SVGEGT. The CDR3 extends over 12 amino acids. Trimming took 5 bases from V and 14 from J, leaving 16 bases between them. For the CDR3, the DNA is TGTGCCAGCAGTGACCTCACTAGCTTGGAGTTCTTC. It translates to CASSDLTSLEFF.

This clonotype was seen many times. The rearrangement links TRBV4-2 to TRBJ2-5; 7 positions match TRBD2. V shed 5 bases and J 0 bases; nucleotides not matched to a gene: 6. The CDR3 spans 15 residues. Germline V lookup: CDR1 LGHNA, CDR2 YNFKEQ. CDR3 sequence (DNA): TGTGCCAGCAGCAAGTCCCGGGGGGACCAAGAGACCCAGTACTTC. Translating it yields CASSKSRGDQETQYF.

The V call is TRBV3-1, the J call TRBJ2-2; no firm D call. CDR1 and CDR2 (germline): LGHDT, YNNKEL (reference sequence). V lost 1 base and J lost 1, with 4 bases in between. CDR3 length equals 14 residues. The CDR3 loop reads CASSQVENTGELFF. In nucleotides, the CDR3 is TGTGCCAGCAGCCAAGTAGAGAACACCGGGGAGCTGTTTTTT.

This clonotype was found many times. V gene TRBV18 combines with J gene TRBJ2-3, with 10 bases identical to TRBD1. This CDR3 is 14 amino acids long. Trimming at V came to 5 bases and at J to 4 bases, leaving 3 bases not matched to a gene. Germline assignment: CDR1 KGHSH and CDR2 LQKENI. The CDR3: CASSRDRGADTQYF. The CDR3, as DNA: TGTGCCAGCTCAAGGGACAGGGGCGCAGATACGCAGTATTTT.

On this clonotype: The CDR3 does not close with the conserved phenylalanine or tryptophan, likely indicating a read error. This chain uses TRBV5-8 with TRBJ2-7; TRBD1 matches 9 bases. The CDR3 consists of 15 residues. Trimming at V came to 3 bases and at J to 3 bases, leaving 7 bases not matched to a gene. Per the germline V gene, CDR1 is SGHTS and CDR2 is YDEGEE. The CDR3 DNA sequence: TGTGCCAGCAGCTCACAGGGGGCTTTACGCTACGAGCAGTACCTC. The encoded protein is CASSSQGALRYEQYL.

This clonotype has ten or more counts. This chain uses TRBV10-1 with TRBJ2-7; TRBD1 agrees at 12 bases. The ends lost 2 bases at V and 2 bases at J; junction bases unmatched: 1. This CDR3 contains 15 residues. Germline CDR1 reads WNHNN; CDR2 reads SYGVQD (reference sequence). The CDR3, as DNA: TGCGCCAGCAGTGAGGGGACAGGGGGCACCTACGAGCAGTACTTC. Protein: CASSEGTGGTYEQYF.

This clonotype was recorded at least ten times. This sequence joins TRBV27 and TRBJ2-7, with D perhaps matching TRBD1 (6 bases). Germline lookup yields CDR1 MNHEY and CDR2 SMNVEV (reference sequence). The CDR3 is 13 residues long. The V end lost 5 bases, the J end lost 1 base, and 9 bases lay between the germline ends. CDR3 residues: CASSAGQSYEQYF. In nucleotides, the CDR3 is TGTGCCAGCAGTGCCGGACAGTCCTACGAGCAGTACTTC.

The table lists this clonotype with many counts. J is TRBJ1-3 and V is TRBV12-3 or TRBV12-4; D call uncertain. Trimming left V 2 bases short and J 0 bases short, with 11 bases between. There are 16 residues in the CDR3. CDR3 coding DNA: TGTGCCAGCAGTTTACGCGCGGCACACTCTGGAAACACCATATATTTT. Protein: CASSLRAAHSGNTIYF.

The chain carries TRBV20-1 and TRBJ1-5; D gene ambiguous. Between the trimmed V and J ends, which lost 3 bases and 6 bases, there was a span of 21 bases. Germline CDR1 is DFQATT and CDR2 is SNEGSKA (reference sequence). This CDR3 is 16 amino acids long. CDR3 DNA sequence: TGCAGTGCTAGCCAGGTCGAGACCAGTGACCGTCAGCCCCAGCATTTT. As protein: CSASQVETSDRQPQHF.